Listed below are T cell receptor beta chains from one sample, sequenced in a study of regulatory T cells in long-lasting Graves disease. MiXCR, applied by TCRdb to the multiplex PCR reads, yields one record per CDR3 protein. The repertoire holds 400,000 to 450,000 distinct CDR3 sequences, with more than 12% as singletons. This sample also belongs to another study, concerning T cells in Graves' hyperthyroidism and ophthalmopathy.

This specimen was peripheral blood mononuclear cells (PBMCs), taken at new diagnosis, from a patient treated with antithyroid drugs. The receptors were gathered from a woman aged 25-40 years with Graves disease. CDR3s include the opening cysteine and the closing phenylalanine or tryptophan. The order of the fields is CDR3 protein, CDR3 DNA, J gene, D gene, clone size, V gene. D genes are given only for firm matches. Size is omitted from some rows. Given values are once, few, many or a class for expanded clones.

CDR3aa: CASSPRTRGETQYF
CDR3nt: TGTGCCAGCAGTCCAAGGACTAGGGGGGAGACCCAGTACTTC
j_gene: TRBJ2-5
d_gene: -
abundance: many
v_gene: TRBV12-3/TRBV12-4

CDR3aa: CASSLDTSWETQYF
CDR3nt: TGTGCCAGCAGCTTAGATACTAGTTGGGAGACCCAGTACTTC
j_gene: TRBJ2-5
d_gene: -
abundance: -
v_gene: TRBV11-2

CDR3aa: CASSEVVAGTQYF
CDR3nt: TGTGCCAGCAGTGAAGTGGTAGCGGGGACCCAGTACTTC
j_gene: TRBJ2-5
d_gene: TRBD2
abundance: many
v_gene: TRBV2

CDR3aa: CASSYSAGGIYEQYF
CDR3nt: TGTGCCAGCAGTTACTCGGCGGGGGGAATCTACGAGCAGTACTTC
j_gene: TRBJ2-7
d_gene: TRBD2
abundance: few
v_gene: TRBV6-5

CDR3aa: CASTAGGYGYTF
CDR3nt: TGTGCCAGCACAGCCGGGGGCTATGGCTACACCTTC
j_gene: TRBJ1-2
d_gene: -
abundance: many
v_gene: TRBV12-3/TRBV12-4

CDR3aa: CASSFPGNSHVLTF
CDR3nt: TGTGCCAGCAGTTTCCCGGGGAATTCGCACGTCCTGACTTTC
j_gene: TRBJ2-6
d_gene: -
abundance: -
v_gene: TRBV28

CDR3aa: CASSYPLGEGTNEQFF
CDR3nt: TGTGCCAGCAGTTACCCCCTCGGGGAGGGGACGAATGAGCAGTTCTTC
j_gene: TRBJ2-1
d_gene: TRBD2
abundance: many
v_gene: TRBV6-2/TRBV6-3

CDR3aa: CASSFTASSSNQPQHF
CDR3nt: TGTGCCAGCAGCTTTACCGCCAGTTCAAGCAATCAGCCCCAGCATTTT
j_gene: TRBJ1-5
d_gene: -
abundance: -
v_gene: TRBV7-8

CDR3aa: CASSRSGVDTGELFF
CDR3nt: TGTGCCAGCAGCCGATCCGGGGTCGATACTGGGGAGCTGTTTTTT
j_gene: TRBJ2-2
d_gene: -
abundance: few
v_gene: TRBV12-3/TRBV12-4

CDR3aa: CASSNPGGGGSYNEQFF
CDR3nt: TGTGCCAGTAGTAACCCCGGCGGGGGAGGCTCCTACAATGAGCAGTTCTTC
j_gene: TRBJ2-1
d_gene: TRBD2
abundance: -
v_gene: TRBV19

CDR3aa: CASSTQASGYTF
CDR3nt: TGTGCCAGCAGCACCCAGGCGTCTGGCTACACCTTC
j_gene: TRBJ1-2
d_gene: -
abundance: many
v_gene: TRBV7-9

CDR3aa: CASSFSGYVANVLTF
CDR3nt: TGTGCCAGCAGTTTTTCAGGGTATGTGGCCAACGTCCTGACTTTC
j_gene: TRBJ2-6
d_gene: -
abundance: few
v_gene: TRBV27

CDR3aa: CASSQIQGPGPGANVLTF
CDR3nt: TGCGCCAGCAGCCAAATACAGGGCCCGGGCCCTGGGGCCAACGTCCTGACTTTC
j_gene: TRBJ2-6
d_gene: -
abundance: -
v_gene: TRBV4-1

CDR3aa: CASISAETQYF
CDR3nt: TGTGCCAGCATAAGTGCAGAGACCCAGTACTTC
j_gene: TRBJ2-5
d_gene: -
abundance: few
v_gene: TRBV2

CDR3aa: CASSWGLMRAAPYYEQYF
CDR3nt: TGTGCCAGCAGTTGGGGTCTGATGAGGGCGGCCCCATATTACGAGCAGTACTTC
j_gene: TRBJ2-7
d_gene: -
abundance: many
v_gene: TRBV12-3/TRBV12-4

CDR3aa: CASSRGQGDEQFF
CDR3nt: TGTGCCAGCAGCCGCGGACAGGGGGATGAGCAGTTCTTC
j_gene: TRBJ2-1
d_gene: TRBD1
abundance: many
v_gene: TRBV3-1

CDR3aa: CASTLIEVSNQPQHF
CDR3nt: TGTGCCAGCACCCTCATAGAGGTTAGCAATCAGCCCCAGCATTTT
j_gene: TRBJ1-5
d_gene: -
abundance: few
v_gene: TRBV6-2/TRBV6-3

CDR3aa: CASSPNRGEKLFF
CDR3nt: TGTGCCAGTAGCCCGAACAGGGGCGAAAAACTGTTTTTT
j_gene: TRBJ1-4
d_gene: TRBD1
abundance: -
v_gene: TRBV19

CDR3aa: CASSLGAETSTDTQYF
CDR3nt: TGTGCCAGCAGCTTGGGGGCGGAAACTAGCACAGATACGCAGTATTTT
j_gene: TRBJ2-3
d_gene: -
abundance: -
v_gene: TRBV5-4

CDR3aa: CASSPLRGADNGYTF
CDR3nt: TGCGCCAGCAGCCCCTTAAGGGGGGCTGACAATGGCTACACCTTC
j_gene: TRBJ1-2
d_gene: -
abundance: many
v_gene: TRBV4-1

CDR3aa: CASAHPQGLSTEAFF
CDR3nt: TGTGCCAGCGCCCACCCTCAGGGGCTTTCCACTGAAGCTTTCTTT
j_gene: TRBJ1-1
d_gene: -
abundance: many
v_gene: TRBV18

CDR3aa: CASSTIFGKGDTEAFF
CDR3nt: TGTGCCAGCAGCACCATTTTCGGGAAGGGCGACACTGAAGCTTTCTTT
j_gene: TRBJ1-1
d_gene: -
abundance: many
v_gene: TRBV7-2

CDR3aa: CASRRESEAFF
CDR3nt: TGCGCCAGCAGGAGGGAGTCTGAAGCTTTCTTT
j_gene: TRBJ1-1
d_gene: -
abundance: -
v_gene: TRBV10-2

CDR3aa: CASSIPGTGNTEAFF
CDR3nt: TGTGCCAGTAGTATCCCCGGGACGGGGAACACTGAAGCTTTCTTT
j_gene: TRBJ1-1
d_gene: -
abundance: few
v_gene: TRBV19

CDR3aa: CASNPTGVNQPQHF
CDR3nt: TGTGCCAGCAACCCGACAGGGGTCAATCAGCCCCAGCATTTT
j_gene: TRBJ1-5
d_gene: TRBD1
abundance: many
v_gene: TRBV7-2

CDR3aa: CATSDFGQGAYTGELFF
CDR3nt: TGTGCCACCAGTGATTTCGGTCAGGGGGCCTATACCGGGGAGCTGTTTTTT
j_gene: TRBJ2-2
d_gene: TRBD1
abundance: many
v_gene: TRBV24-1

CDR3aa: CASSLTGEETQYF
CDR3nt: TGTGCCAGCAGCTTAACAGGGGAAGAGACCCAGTACTTC
j_gene: TRBJ2-5
d_gene: TRBD1
abundance: many
v_gene: TRBV11-2

CDR3aa: CSAPSGATQYF
CDR3nt: TGCAGTGCCCCCAGCGGGGCGACGCAGTATTTT
j_gene: TRBJ2-3
d_gene: TRBD2
abundance: many
v_gene: TRBV20-1

CDR3aa: CAISDKGTSGTTDTQYF
CDR3nt: TGTGCCATCAGTGACAAAGGGACTAGCGGGACCACAGATACGCAGTATTTT
j_gene: TRBJ2-3
d_gene: TRBD2
abundance: few
v_gene: TRBV10-3

CDR3aa: CSARGRASGSYEQYF
CDR3nt: TGCAGTGCTAGGGGTAGGGCTAGCGGTTCCTACGAGCAGTACTTC
j_gene: TRBJ2-7
d_gene: TRBD2
abundance: many
v_gene: TRBV20-1

CDR3aa: CSAPTSGRAYNEQFF
CDR3nt: TGCAGTGCCCCGACTAGCGGGAGGGCCTACAATGAGCAGTTCTTC
j_gene: TRBJ2-1
d_gene: TRBD2
abundance: many
v_gene: TRBV20-1

CDR3aa: CASSYSSLGQLNTEAFF
CDR3nt: TGTGCCAGCAGTTACTCGAGTCTGGGACAGTTGAACACTGAAGCTTTCTTT
j_gene: TRBJ1-1
d_gene: TRBD1
abundance: many
v_gene: TRBV6-5

CDR3aa: CASSEPPYRDDREKLFF
CDR3nt: TGTGCCAGCAGTGAACCCCCGTACAGGGACGATAGAGAAAAACTGTTTTTT
j_gene: TRBJ1-4
d_gene: -
abundance: many
v_gene: TRBV25-1

CDR3aa: CASSMLPGYNQPQHF
CDR3nt: TGTGCCAGTAGTATGCTCCCGGGATACAATCAGCCCCAGCATTTT
j_gene: TRBJ1-5
d_gene: -
abundance: few
v_gene: TRBV19

CDR3aa: CASSDRAHQPQHF
CDR3nt: TGTGCCAGTAGTGACAGGGCCCATCAGCCCCAGCATTTT
j_gene: TRBJ1-5
d_gene: TRBD1
abundance: -
v_gene: TRBV19

CDR3aa: CASSEWAASGLLRFGQETQYF
CDR3nt: TGTGCCAGCAGTGAATGGGCGGCTAGCGGGTTACTAAGGTTCGGCCAAGAGACCCAGTACTTC
j_gene: TRBJ2-5
d_gene: TRBD2
abundance: many
v_gene: TRBV2

CDR3aa: CSARLAGDTETQYF
CDR3nt: TGCAGTGCTAGACTAGCGGGAGACACCGAGACCCAGTACTTC
j_gene: TRBJ2-5
d_gene: TRBD2
abundance: -
v_gene: TRBV20-1

CDR3aa: CASSLAGSVNQPQHF
CDR3nt: TGTGCCAGCAGCTTAGCGGGGAGTGTCAATCAGCCCCAGCATTTT
j_gene: TRBJ1-5
d_gene: -
abundance: few
v_gene: TRBV7-2

CDR3aa: CASSLAGLAGLNEQFF
CDR3nt: TGTGCCAGCAGCTTAGCGGGACTAGCGGGCCTCAATGAGCAGTTCTTC
j_gene: TRBJ2-1
d_gene: TRBD2
abundance: many
v_gene: TRBV13

CDR3aa: CATSEEPGGGNYGYTF
CDR3nt: TGTGCCACCAGTGAAGAGCCCGGGGGAGGGAACTATGGCTACACCTTC
j_gene: TRBJ1-2
d_gene: -
abundance: many
v_gene: TRBV24-1

CDR3aa: CASSLYRGTSGRGVGRTDTQYF
CDR3nt: TGTGCCAGCAGTTTATATCGAGGGACTAGCGGGAGGGGGGTGGGAAGGACAGATACGCAGTATTTT
j_gene: TRBJ2-3
d_gene: TRBD2
abundance: many
v_gene: TRBV27

CDR3aa: CASSYYAGTTQETQYF
CDR3nt: TGTGCCAGCAGTTACTACGCCGGGACTACCCAAGAGACCCAGTACTTC
j_gene: TRBJ2-5
d_gene: TRBD2
abundance: many
v_gene: TRBV6-5

CDR3aa: CASRSGGGTEAFF
CDR3nt: TGTGCCAGCAGATCGGGGGGTGGGACTGAAGCTTTCTTT
j_gene: TRBJ1-1
d_gene: -
abundance: many
v_gene: TRBV5-5

CDR3aa: CASSEFWAPPGEQYF
CDR3nt: TGTGCCAGCAGTGAGTTTTGGGCTCCGCCGGGGGAGCAGTACTTC
j_gene: TRBJ2-7
d_gene: -
abundance: many
v_gene: TRBV2

CDR3aa: CASSTLIPQHTEAFF
CDR3nt: TGTGCCAGTAGTACACTCATCCCACAACACACTGAAGCTTTCTTT
j_gene: TRBJ1-1
d_gene: -
abundance: many
v_gene: TRBV19

CDR3aa: CSARQTNTEAFF
CDR3nt: TGCAGCGCTCGACAGACCAACACTGAAGCTTTCTTT
j_gene: TRBJ1-1
d_gene: -
abundance: many
v_gene: TRBV29-1

CDR3aa: CASSEVAGHSYEQYF
CDR3nt: TGTGCCAGCAGTGAAGTAGCGGGCCATTCCTACGAGCAGTACTTC
j_gene: TRBJ2-7
d_gene: TRBD2
abundance: few
v_gene: TRBV6-1

CDR3aa: CASSPPLANYGYTF
CDR3nt: TGTGCCAGCAGCCCTCCTCTCGCTAACTATGGCTACACCTTC
j_gene: TRBJ1-2
d_gene: -
abundance: many
v_gene: TRBV3-1

CDR3aa: CASSPVRLVGKTGELFF
CDR3nt: TGTGCCAGCAGTCCAGTTAGACTAGTTGGAAAGACCGGGGAGCTGTTTTTT
j_gene: TRBJ2-2
d_gene: -
abundance: few
v_gene: TRBV6-1

CDR3aa: CASSISGGGQPQHF
CDR3nt: TGTGCCAGCAGTATTTCAGGGGGCGGTCAGCCCCAGCATTTT
j_gene: TRBJ1-5
d_gene: TRBD1
abundance: many
v_gene: TRBV12-3/TRBV12-4

CDR3aa: CASSKKTGSPDTQYF
CDR3nt: TGTGCCAGCAGTAAGAAGACAGGTTCCCCAGATACGCAGTATTTT
j_gene: TRBJ2-3
d_gene: -
abundance: many
v_gene: TRBV6-1

CDR3aa: CASSSFSGTSYNEQFF
CDR3nt: TGTGCCAGCAGCTCCTTTAGCGGAACCTCCTACAATGAGCAGTTCTTC
j_gene: TRBJ2-1
d_gene: -
abundance: -
v_gene: TRBV7-6

CDR3aa: CASRRGTGGGEQYF
CDR3nt: TGTGCCAGCAGACGAGGAACAGGGGGAGGAGAGCAGTACTTC
j_gene: TRBJ2-7
d_gene: TRBD1
abundance: -
v_gene: TRBV9

CDR3aa: CSASYQLRGSTIYF
CDR3nt: TGCAGTGCTAGTTACCAACTCAGGGGAAGCACCATATATTTT
j_gene: TRBJ1-3
d_gene: -
abundance: few
v_gene: TRBV20-1